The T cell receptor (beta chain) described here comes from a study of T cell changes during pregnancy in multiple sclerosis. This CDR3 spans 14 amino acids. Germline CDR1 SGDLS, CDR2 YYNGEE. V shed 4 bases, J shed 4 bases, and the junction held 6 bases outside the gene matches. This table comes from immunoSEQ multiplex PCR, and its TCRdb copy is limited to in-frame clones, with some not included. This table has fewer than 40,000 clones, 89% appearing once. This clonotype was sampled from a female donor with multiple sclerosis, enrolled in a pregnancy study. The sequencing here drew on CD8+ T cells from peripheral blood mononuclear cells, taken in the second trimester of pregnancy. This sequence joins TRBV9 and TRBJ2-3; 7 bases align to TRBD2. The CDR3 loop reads CASSTSGVADTQYF. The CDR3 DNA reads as TGTGCCAGCAGCACCAGCGGGGTCGCAGATACGCAGTATTTT.